This TCR beta chain is from a study of human thymus T cells. From germline, CDR1 is SGHRS and CDR2 YFSETQ. The CDR3 runs to 18 residues. V lost 4 bases, J lost 0 bases, and 8 bases stayed unmatched. Study-wide findings and caveats: Thymic repertoires of unrelated individuals were reported in related research to overlap highly. Thymic and blood repertoires appeared to carry a bias in their V and J gene usage.

Surgeons resected thymus tissue during corrective heart surgery. On this clone: Its specificity is unknown.

The assay was immunoSEQ multiplex PCR, and TCRdb's table has in-frame clones only and misses some. The sample lists approximately 71,000 clones; around 95% were seen once. The TCR was taken from a girl under three years old with a congenital heart defect but otherwise immunologically healthy. The chain is built from TRBV5-1 and TRBJ2-6, with TRBD1 matching 9 bases. The material sequenced was thymus tissue. DNA of the CDR3: TGCGCCAGCAGCCTAACAGGGGGCCTTAGCTCTGGGGCCAACGTCCTGACTTTC. Protein: CASSLTGGLSSGANVLTF.